This T cell receptor beta chain comes out of a study of blood T cell repertoires in COVID-19. Across the study: PBMCs, B-cell-depleted T cells, or T cells provided the cDNA or gDNA that made up the material.

In terms of age and location, participants ranged from roughly 18 to 90 years and lived in about two dozen US areas. Clinical histories supplied by participants themselves formed the basis of cohort assignment. The method was immunoSEQ multiplex PCR; TCRdb's version includes in-frame clones alone and lacks a portion of them. This sample has some 200,000 clones, with about four fifths found just once. The V segment lost 2 bases and the J segment 4 bases; nucleotides outside the gene matches: 0. Germline CDR1 reads LGHDT; CDR2 reads YNNKEL (reference sequence). The CDR3 has 14 residues. The rearrangement joins TRBV3-1 (or the pseudogene TRBV3-2) to TRBJ2-3; 10 bases match TRBD2. Sequenced input: PBMCs or T cells enriched from blood (not recorded which). The TCR sequence derives from a woman between 40 and 55 years old with acute COVID-19. The chain's CDR3 is CASSQLAGADTQYF. CDR3 in DNA: TGTGCCAGCAGCCAACTAGCGGGGGCAGATACGCAGTATTTT.